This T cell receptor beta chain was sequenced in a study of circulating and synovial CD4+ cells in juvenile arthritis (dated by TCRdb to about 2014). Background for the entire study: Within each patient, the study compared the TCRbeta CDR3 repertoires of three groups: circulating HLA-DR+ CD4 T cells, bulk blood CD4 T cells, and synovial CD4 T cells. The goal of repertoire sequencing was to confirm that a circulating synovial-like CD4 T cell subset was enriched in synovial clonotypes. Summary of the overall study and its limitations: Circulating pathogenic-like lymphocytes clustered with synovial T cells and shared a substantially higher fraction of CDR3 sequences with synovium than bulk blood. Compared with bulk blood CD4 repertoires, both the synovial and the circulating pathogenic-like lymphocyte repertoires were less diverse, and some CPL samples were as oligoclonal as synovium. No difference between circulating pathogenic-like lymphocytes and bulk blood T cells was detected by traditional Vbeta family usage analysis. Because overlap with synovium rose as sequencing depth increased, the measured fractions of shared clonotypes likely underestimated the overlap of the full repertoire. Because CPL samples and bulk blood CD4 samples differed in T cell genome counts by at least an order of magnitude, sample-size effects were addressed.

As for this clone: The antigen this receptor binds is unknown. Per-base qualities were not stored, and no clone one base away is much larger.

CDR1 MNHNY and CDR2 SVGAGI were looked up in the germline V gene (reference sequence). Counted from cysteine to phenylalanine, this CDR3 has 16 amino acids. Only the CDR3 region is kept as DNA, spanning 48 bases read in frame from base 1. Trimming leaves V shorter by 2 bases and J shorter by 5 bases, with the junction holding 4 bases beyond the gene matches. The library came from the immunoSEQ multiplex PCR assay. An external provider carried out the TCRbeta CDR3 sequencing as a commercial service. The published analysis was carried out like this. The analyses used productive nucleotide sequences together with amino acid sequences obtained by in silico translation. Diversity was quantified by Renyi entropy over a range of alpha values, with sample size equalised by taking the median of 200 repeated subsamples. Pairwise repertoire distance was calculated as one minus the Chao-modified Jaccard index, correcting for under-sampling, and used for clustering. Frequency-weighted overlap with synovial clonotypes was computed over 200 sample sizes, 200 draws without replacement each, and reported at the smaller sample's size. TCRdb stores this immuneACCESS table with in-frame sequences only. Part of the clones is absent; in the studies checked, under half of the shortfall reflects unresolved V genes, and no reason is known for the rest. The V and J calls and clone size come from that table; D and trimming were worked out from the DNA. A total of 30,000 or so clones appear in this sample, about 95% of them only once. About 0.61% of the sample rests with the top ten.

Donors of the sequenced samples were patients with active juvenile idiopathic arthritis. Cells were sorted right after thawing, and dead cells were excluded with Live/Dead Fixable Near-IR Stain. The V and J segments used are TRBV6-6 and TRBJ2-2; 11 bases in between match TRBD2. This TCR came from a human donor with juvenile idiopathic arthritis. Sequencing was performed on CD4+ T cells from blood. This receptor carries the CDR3 CASSYGRLAGTGELFF. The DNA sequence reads TGTGCCAGCAGTTACGGTCGACTAGCGGGAACCGGGGAGCTGTTTTTT.